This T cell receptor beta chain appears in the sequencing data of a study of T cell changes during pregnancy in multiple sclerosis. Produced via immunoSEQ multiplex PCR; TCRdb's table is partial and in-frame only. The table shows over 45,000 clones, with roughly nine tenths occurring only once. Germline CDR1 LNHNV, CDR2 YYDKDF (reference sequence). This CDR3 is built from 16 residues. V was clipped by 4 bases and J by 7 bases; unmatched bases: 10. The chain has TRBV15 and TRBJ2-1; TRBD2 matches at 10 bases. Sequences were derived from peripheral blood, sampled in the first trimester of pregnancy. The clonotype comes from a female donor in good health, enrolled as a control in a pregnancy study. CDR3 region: CATSTSGRVIGNEQFF. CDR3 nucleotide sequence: TGTGCCACCAGCACAAGCGGGAGGGTAATAGGGAATGAGCAGTTCTTC.